This T cell receptor beta chain emerged from a study of cytomegalovirus exposure and HLA in healthy donors. Study context: A preliminary data release comprised around 85 million unique TCRs obtained from HLA-typed donors.

The primer mix had 60 Vbeta and 13 Jbeta primers. Original handling: Roughly 11 million of the 60 million to 80 million unique TCR beta chains counted in a later analysis were shared. The method was immunoSEQ multiplex PCR; TCRdb's version includes in-frame clones alone and lacks a portion of them. V and J calls and clone size are copied from that table; D and trimming were computed from the DNA. The data hold roughly 150,000 clones, with around 80% observed a single time. CDR3 length: 16 amino acids. Germline CDR1 ENHRY, CDR2 SYGVKD. Trimming left V 6 bases short and J 2 bases short, with 20 bases between.

Sample: PBMCs. The V gene is TRBV10-3, the J gene TRBJ2-7; D not resolved. The sequence came from a woman aged 40 to 50 in good health and CMV-seronegative. CDR3 loop: CAISPLSIRNPYEQYF. DNA for the CDR3: TGTGCCATCAGCCCCCTTTCAATCAGGAACCCCTACGAGCAGTACTTC.